Sequencing of this T cell receptor beta chain was carried out in a study of T-cell reconstitution after alpha-beta-depleted transplantation in children. Overall study findings and caveats: Recipient T cells and thymic progenitors that survived gave rise to the high TCRbeta diversity observed at day 60 in some patients. The authors attributed T-cell counts and diversity one year after transplant mostly to newly produced T cells.

Note on this clonotype: The antigen remains unidentified.

V was shortened by 7 bases and J by 5 bases, with 12 bases between the two germline ends. The CDR3 runs to 12 residues. Germline V CDR1 and CDR2: SQVTM, ANQGSEA. TCRbeta library preparation incorporated unique molecular identifiers. TCRdb reprocessed the PCR reads with MiXCR, giving one entry per CDR3 protein. Seen here are about a million distinct CDR3 sequences, roughly 31% observed once, and the top ten hold about 28%. The rearrangement uses TRBV29-1 and TRBJ2-1; maybe TRBD2 (6 bases). The sequenced sample was PBMCs, mostly from graft donor cells, obtained 360 days after TCRalphabeta/CD19-depleted stem cell transplant. This clonotype was obtained from a boy in the first two years of life who had a stem cell transplant for SCID, so the T cells may come from the graft donor. The DNA of the CDR3 is TGCAGCGCTACACTAGCTGACAATGAGCAGTTCTTC. It is translated as CSATLADNEQFF.